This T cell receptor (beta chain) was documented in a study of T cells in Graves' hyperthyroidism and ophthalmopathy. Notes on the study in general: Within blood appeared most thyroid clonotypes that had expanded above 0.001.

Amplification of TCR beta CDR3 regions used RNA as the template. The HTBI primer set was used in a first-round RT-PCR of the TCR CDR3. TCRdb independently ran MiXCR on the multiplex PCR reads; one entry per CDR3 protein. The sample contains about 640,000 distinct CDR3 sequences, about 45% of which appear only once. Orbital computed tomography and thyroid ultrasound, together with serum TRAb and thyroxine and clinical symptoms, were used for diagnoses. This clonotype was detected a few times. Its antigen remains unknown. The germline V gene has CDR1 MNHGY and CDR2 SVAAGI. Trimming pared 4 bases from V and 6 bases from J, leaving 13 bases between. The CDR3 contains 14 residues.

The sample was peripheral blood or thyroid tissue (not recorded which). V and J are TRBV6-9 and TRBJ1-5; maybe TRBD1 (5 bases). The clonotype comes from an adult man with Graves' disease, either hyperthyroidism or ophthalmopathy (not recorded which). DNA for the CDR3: TGTGCCAGCAGTTTGGGGGGTTGGGGTCAGCCCCAGCATTTT. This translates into CASSLGGWGQPQHF.